Listed here are 15 T cell receptor beta chains from one sample, sequenced in a study of T cell responses to AZD1222 COVID-19 vaccine. TCRdb's copy holds only in-frame clones and misses some; the assay was immunoSEQ multiplex PCR. The sample lists more than 85,000 clones, 85% to 90% occurring once. The sample here was peripheral blood, taken 28 days after the second AZD1222 dose. The receptor source for this set is an adult who received the AZD1222 COVID-19 vaccine.

This rearrangement joins TRBV10-3 to TRBJ2-3; a possible D gene is TRBD2 (5 bases). Trimming removed 0 bases at V and 4 bases at J, with 11 bases between. Per germline, CDR1 ENHRY and CDR2 SYGVKD. There are 15 residues in the CDR3. CDR3 protein: CAISESNGVPDTQYF. DNA of the CDR3: TGTGCCATCAGTGAGTCGAACGGGGTCCCAGATACGCAGTATTTT.

This chain uses TRBV7-6 with TRBJ2-7, with D possibly being TRBD1 or TRBD2 (5 bases each). The CDR3 is made up of 15 amino acids. The V and J ends lost 1 base and 0 bases respectively, with 10 bases between them. Per the germline V gene, CDR1 is SGHVS and CDR2 is FNYEAQ. The CDR3 DNA is TGTGCCAGCAGCTTAGAGGGGACGGCCTCCTACGAGCAGTACTTC. This encodes CASSLEGTASYEQYF.

The chain uses TRBV6-5 and TRBJ1-2; no clear D gene. The CDR3 is 13 residues long. V lost 2 bases to trimming and J lost 5 bases, with 9 bases between them. Germline V gene sequence: CDR1 MNHEY, CDR2 SVGAGI. The CDR3 sequence: CASSYGLGYGYTF. The CDR3 nucleotides are TGTGCCAGCAGTTACGGGCTCGGGTATGGCTACACCTTC.

This clone has just one count. This chain links TRBV6-4 with TRBJ2-2; 7 nucleotides match TRBD1. Germline CDR1 is MRHNA and CDR2 is SNTAGT. V lost 3 bases and J lost 3; bases outside the gene matches: 1. This CDR3 region has 14 residues. Here the CDR3 reads CASSEGGDTGELFF. The CDR3 coding sequence is TGTGCCAGCAGTGAAGGGGGCGACACCGGGGAGCTGTTTTTT.

The chain recombines TRBV13 with TRBJ1-2; 7 positions match TRBD1. The V gene end was trimmed by 5 bases and the J gene end by 5 bases; junction bases not matched to a gene: 5. The CDR3 is 13 amino acids. Germline CDR1 is PRHDT and CDR2 is FYEKMQ (reference sequence). This chain's CDR3 is CASSPRGGYGYTF. CDR3 bases: TGTGCCAGCAGCCCCAGGGGGGGGTATGGCTACACCTTC.

The chain carries TRBV18 and TRBJ1-6; a possible D gene is TRBD1 (6 bases). The length of the CDR3 is 14 residues. The V end lost 6 bases, the J end lost 6 bases, and 12 bases lay between the germline ends. CDR1 is KGHSH, CDR2 LQKENI, per germline. CDR3: CASSTTQGNSPLHF. The CDR3 bases are TGTGCCAGCTCCACCACACAGGGTAATTCACCCCTCCACTTT.

The chain links TRBV5-3 to TRBJ1-1; 7 bases match TRBD1. TRBV5-3 is designated an ORF whose function remains uncertain. The CDR3 extends over 15 amino acids. V lost 1 base, J lost 4 bases, and 7 bases stayed unmatched. In DNA form, the CDR3 reads TGTGCCAGAAGCTTGAGGAGGGGGCCGGTCACTGAAGCTTTCTTT. Translating it yields CARSLRRGPVTEAFF.

The chain links TRBV7-2 to TRBJ2-1; TRBD2 agrees at 16 bases. The CDR3 extends over 16 amino acids. Trimming removed 1 base from V and 11 bases from J; junction bases left unmatched: 5. CDR1 and CDR2 (germline): SGHTA, FQGNSA. The CDR3 loop is CASSLGGLAGGPQQFF. Written as DNA, the CDR3 is TGTGCCAGCAGCTTAGGGGGACTAGCGGGAGGGCCACAGCAGTTCTTC.

This chain uses TRBV2 with TRBJ1-2; possibly TRBD1 for D (5 bases). The CDR3 totals 15 residues. The V gene's germline CDR1 is SNHLY and CDR2 FYNNEI. The V gene lost 2 bases and the J gene lost 8 bases, with 18 bases spanning the gap. The CDR3: CASSESWDGVGGYTF. The CDR3 DNA sequence: TGTGCCAGCAGTGAATCTTGGGACGGGGTAGGGGGCTACACCTTC.

This chain connects TRBV4-1 to TRBJ2-4; the match to TRBD1 covers 8 bases. The CDR3 is made up of 14 amino acids. Germline values: CDR1 MGHRA, CDR2 YSYEKL. The V segment lost 0 bases and the J segment 7 bases; nucleotides outside the gene matches: 2. CDR3 region: CASSQEGQANIQYF. The CDR3 nucleotides are TGCGCCAGCAGCCAAGAGGGACAGGCGAACATTCAGTACTTC.

J is TRBJ1-3 and V is TRBV5-5; D is uncertain. The CDR3 sequence is 14 residues long. Germline CDR1 and CDR2: SGHKS and YYEKEE (reference sequence). V was pared by 6 bases and J by 2 bases, with 12 bases between. The CDR3 loop is CASTPGFAGNTIYF. CDR3 coding DNA: TGTGCCAGCACCCCGGGGTTCGCTGGAAACACCATATATTTT. Full variable domain (remainder filled in from reference TRBV5-5 and TRBJ1-3): DAGVTQSPTHLIKTRGQQVTLRCSPISGHKSVSWYQQVLGQGPQFIFQYYEKEERGRGNFPDRFSARQFPNYSSELNVNALLLGDSALYLCASTPGFAGNTIYFGEGSWLTVV.

CDR3 loop: CASSPGTEVFLETQYF. The CDR3 DNA reads TGCGCCAGCAGCCCCGGGACAGAGGTGTTCCTAGAGACCCAGTACTTC. This sequence joins TRBV5-1 and TRBJ2-5, with TRBD1 matching over 7 bases. The CDR3 is 16 amino acids. V lost 4 bases and J lost 4; bases outside the gene matches: 13. The germline V gene encodes CDR1 SGHRS and CDR2 YFSETQ.

The rearrangement uses TRBV3-1 (or the pseudogene TRBV3-2) and TRBJ2-5; maybe TRBD2 (6 bases). CDR3 length: 16 residues. The V end was cut by 1 base, the J end by 2 bases, with 14 bases between. Germline CDR1 and CDR2: LGHDT and YNNKEL (reference sequence). The CDR3 reads CASSQAVGAGQETQYF. CDR3 nucleotide sequence: TGTGCCAGCAGCCAAGCTGTCGGAGCGGGTCAAGAGACCCAGTACTTC.

V and J are TRBV5-5 and TRBJ1-1; the match to TRBD1 covers 7 bases. This CDR3 region has 16 residues. The germline V gene encodes CDR1 SGHKS and CDR2 YYEKEE (reference sequence). V dropped 0 bases and J dropped 0; count of bases not matched to a gene: 5. The CDR3 DNA reads TGTGCCAGCAGCTTGGGGCTGACAGGGATGAACACTGAAGCTTTCTTT. Its translation is CASSLGLTGMNTEAFF.

The chain links TRBV5-1 to TRBJ1-6, with TRBD1 matching over 8 bases. Trimming removed 1 base from V and 7 bases from J; junction bases left unmatched: 4. This CDR3 has 15 amino acids. The V gene's germline CDR1 is SGHRS and CDR2 YFSETQ. CDR3 region: CASSLQGAGNSPLHF. The CDR3 coding sequence is TGCGCCAGCAGCTTGCAGGGGGCTGGAAATTCACCCCTCCACTTT.